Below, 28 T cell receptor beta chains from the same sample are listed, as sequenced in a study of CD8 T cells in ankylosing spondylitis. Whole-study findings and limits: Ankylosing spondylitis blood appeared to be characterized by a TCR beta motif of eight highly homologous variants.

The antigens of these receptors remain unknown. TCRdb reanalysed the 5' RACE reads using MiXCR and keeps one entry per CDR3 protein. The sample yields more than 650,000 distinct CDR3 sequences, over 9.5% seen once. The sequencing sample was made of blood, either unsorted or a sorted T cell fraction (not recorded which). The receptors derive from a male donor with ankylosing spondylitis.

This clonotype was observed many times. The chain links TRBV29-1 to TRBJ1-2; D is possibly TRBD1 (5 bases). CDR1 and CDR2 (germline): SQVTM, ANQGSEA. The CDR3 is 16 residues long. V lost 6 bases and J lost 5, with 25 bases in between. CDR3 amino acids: CSVGRANGARHYGYTF. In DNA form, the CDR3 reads TGCAGCGTGGGACGGGCCAATGGCGCTAGGCATTATGGCTACACCTTC.

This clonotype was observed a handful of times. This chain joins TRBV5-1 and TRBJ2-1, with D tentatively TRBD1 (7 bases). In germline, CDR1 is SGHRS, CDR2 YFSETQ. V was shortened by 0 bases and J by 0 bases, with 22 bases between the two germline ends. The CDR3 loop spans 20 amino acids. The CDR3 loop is CASSLGGRHRGRSSYNEQFF. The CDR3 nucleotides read TGCGCCAGCAGCTTGGGGGGGAGGCACAGGGGCCGGAGCTCCTACAATGAGCAGTTCTTC.

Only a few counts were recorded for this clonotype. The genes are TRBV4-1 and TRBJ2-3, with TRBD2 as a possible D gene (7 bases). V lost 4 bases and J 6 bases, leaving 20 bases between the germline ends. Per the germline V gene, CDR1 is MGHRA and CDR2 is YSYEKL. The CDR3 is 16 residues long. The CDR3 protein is CASSRLGRGPGDTQYF. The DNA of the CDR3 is TGCGCCAGCAGCCGCCTAGGGCGGGGGCCAGGGGATACGCAGTATTTT.

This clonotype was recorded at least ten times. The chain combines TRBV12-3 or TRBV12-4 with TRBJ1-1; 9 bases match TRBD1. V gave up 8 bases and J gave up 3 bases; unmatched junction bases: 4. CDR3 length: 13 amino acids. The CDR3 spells CASGTGRDTEAFF. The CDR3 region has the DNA TGTGCCAGCGGGACAGGGCGCGACACTGAAGCTTTCTTT.

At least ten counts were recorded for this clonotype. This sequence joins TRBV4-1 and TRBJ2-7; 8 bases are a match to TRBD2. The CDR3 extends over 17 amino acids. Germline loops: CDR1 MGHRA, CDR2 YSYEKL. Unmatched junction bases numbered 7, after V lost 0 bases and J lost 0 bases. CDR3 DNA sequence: TGCGCCAGCAGCCAAGAAAAGGCGGGAGGTATCTCCTACGAGCAGTACTTC. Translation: CASSQEKAGGISYEQYF.

The CDR3 DNA follows: TGTGCCAGCAGCTTTACAGATACTAACTATGGCTACACCTTC. Protein: CASSFTDTNYGYTF. The V and J genes are TRBV5-6 and TRBJ1-2; D gene unclear. Germline V gives CDR1 SGHDT, CDR2 YYEEEE. The CDR3 sequence is 14 residues long. V lost 2 bases and J lost 0, with 8 bases in between.

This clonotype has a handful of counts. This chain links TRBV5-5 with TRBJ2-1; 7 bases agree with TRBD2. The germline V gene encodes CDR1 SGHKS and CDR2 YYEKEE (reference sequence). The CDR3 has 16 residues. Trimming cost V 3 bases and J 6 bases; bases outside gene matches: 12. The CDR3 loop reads CASSSPISGPLNEQFF. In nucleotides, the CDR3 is TGTGCCAGCAGCTCGCCCATTAGCGGGCCACTCAATGAGCAGTTCTTC.

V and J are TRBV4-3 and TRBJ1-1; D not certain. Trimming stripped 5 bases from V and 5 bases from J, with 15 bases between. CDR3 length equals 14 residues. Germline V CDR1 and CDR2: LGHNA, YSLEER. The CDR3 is CASSSEPAGTEAFF. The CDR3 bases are TGCGCCAGCAGCAGTGAGCCCGCGGGTACTGAAGCTTTCTTT.

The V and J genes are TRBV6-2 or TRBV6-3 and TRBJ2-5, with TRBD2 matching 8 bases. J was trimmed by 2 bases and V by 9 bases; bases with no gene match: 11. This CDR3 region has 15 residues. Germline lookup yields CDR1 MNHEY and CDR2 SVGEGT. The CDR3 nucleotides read TGTGCCAGTCAAAGACTAGCGCAACTTCAAGAGACCCAGTACTTC. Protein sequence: CASQRLAQLQETQYF.

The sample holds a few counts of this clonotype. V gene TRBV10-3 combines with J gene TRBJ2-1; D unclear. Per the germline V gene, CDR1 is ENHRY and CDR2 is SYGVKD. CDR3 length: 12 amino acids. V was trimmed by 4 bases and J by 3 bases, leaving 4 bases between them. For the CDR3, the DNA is TGTGCCATCAGTGCGGACTACAATGAGCAGTTCTTC. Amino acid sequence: CAISADYNEQFF.

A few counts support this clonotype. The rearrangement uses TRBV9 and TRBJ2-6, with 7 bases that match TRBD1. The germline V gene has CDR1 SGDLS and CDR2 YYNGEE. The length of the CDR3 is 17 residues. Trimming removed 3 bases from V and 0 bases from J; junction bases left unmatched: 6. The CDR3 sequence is CASSATTGYSGANVLTF. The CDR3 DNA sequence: TGTGCCAGCAGCGCCACGACAGGGTACTCTGGGGCCAACGTCCTGACTTTC.

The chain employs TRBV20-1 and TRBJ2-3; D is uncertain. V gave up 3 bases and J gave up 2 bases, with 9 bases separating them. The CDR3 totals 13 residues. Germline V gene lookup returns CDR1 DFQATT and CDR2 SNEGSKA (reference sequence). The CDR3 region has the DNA TGCAGTGCTAGTAGGGCCGACACAGATACGCAGTATTTT. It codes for CSASRADTDTQYF.

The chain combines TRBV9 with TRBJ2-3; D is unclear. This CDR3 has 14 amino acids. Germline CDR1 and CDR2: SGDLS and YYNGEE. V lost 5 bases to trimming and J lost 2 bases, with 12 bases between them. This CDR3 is CASSDGLTTDTQYF. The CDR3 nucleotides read TGTGCCAGCAGTGATGGGCTGACCACAGATACGCAGTATTTT.

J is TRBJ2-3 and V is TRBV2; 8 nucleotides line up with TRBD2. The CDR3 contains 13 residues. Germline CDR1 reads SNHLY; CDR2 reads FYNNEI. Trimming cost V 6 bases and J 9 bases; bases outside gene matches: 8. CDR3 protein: CASSNSGELTQYF. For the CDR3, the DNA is TGTGCCAGCAGCAATAGCGGGGAGCTCACGCAGTATTTT.

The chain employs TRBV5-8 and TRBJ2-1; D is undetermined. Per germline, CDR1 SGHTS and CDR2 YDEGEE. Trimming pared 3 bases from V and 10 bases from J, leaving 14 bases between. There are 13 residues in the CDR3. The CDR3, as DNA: TGTGCCAGCAGCTCGTCGATCGTAACGGAGCAGTTCTTC. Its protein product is CASSSSIVTEQFF.

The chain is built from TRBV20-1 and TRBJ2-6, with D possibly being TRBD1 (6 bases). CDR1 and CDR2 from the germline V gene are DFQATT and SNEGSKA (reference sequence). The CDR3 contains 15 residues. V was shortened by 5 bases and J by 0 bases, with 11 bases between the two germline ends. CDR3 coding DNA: TGCAGTGCTGCGGACAGCCTCTCTGGGGCCAACGTCCTGACTTTC. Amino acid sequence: CSAADSLSGANVLTF.

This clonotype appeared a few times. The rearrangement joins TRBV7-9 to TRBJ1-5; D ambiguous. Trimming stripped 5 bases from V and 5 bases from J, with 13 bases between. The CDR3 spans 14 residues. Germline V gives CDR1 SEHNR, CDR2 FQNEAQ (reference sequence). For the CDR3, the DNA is TGTGCCAGCAGCGGCCACCCAGACTATCAGCCCCAGCATTTT. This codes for CASSGHPDYQPQHF.

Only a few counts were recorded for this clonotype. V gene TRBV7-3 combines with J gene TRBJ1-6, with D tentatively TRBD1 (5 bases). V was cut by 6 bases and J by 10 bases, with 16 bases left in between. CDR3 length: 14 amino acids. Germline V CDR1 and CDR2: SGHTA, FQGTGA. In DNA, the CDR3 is TGTGCCAGCAGTCACTTGGGGGGGGAGTCACCCCTCCACTTT. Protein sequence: CASSHLGGESPLHF.

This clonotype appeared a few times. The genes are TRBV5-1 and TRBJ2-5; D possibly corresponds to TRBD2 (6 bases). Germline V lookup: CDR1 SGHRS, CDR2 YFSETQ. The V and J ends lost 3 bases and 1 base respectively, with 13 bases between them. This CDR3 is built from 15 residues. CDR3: CASSSDRDSQETQYF. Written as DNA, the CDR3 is TGCGCCAGCAGCTCTGACCGGGACTCCCAAGAGACCCAGTACTTC.

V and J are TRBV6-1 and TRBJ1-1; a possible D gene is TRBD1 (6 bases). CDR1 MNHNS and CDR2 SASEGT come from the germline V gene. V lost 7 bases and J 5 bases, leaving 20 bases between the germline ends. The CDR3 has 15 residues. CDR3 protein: CASNGRRGRRTEAFF. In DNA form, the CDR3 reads TGTGCCAGCAACGGACGCAGGGGAAGGAGGACTGAAGCTTTCTTT.

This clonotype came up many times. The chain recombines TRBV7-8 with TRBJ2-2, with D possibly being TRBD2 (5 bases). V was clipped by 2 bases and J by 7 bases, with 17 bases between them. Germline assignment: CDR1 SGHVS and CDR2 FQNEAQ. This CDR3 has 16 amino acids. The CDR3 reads CASSLTWTADGGELFF. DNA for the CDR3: TGTGCCAGCAGCTTAACCTGGACTGCCGACGGCGGGGAGCTGTTTTTT.

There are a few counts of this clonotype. The CDR3 region has the DNA TGCGCCAGCAGCCAAGATCCACTAGCGGGTTCCTACAATGAGCAGTTCTTC. This codes for CASSQDPLAGSYNEQFF. This sequence joins TRBV4-1 and TRBJ2-1; TRBD2 matches 9 bases. The CDR3 runs 17 residues. In germline, CDR1 is MGHRA, CDR2 YSYEKL. V shed 0 bases and J 1 base; nucleotides not matched to a gene: 4.

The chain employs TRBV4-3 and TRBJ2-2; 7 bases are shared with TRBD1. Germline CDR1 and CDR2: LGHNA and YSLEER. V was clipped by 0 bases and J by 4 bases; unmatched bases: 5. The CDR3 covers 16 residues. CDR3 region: CASSQDPRGRTGELFF. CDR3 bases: TGCGCCAGCAGCCAAGACCCTAGGGGGCGCACCGGGGAGCTGTTTTTT.

In DNA form, the CDR3 reads TGTGCCAGCAGCCTGGGACCCAATGGACAAAGTGAAGCTTTCTTT. Translating it yields CASSLGPNGQSEAFF. The chain joins TRBV7-2 to TRBJ1-1; D may be TRBD1 (5 bases). The CDR3 runs to 15 residues. V dropped 5 bases and J dropped 7 bases, with 20 bases sitting between them. Germline values: CDR1 SGHTA, CDR2 FQGNSA. Complete variable domain (other parts from reference TRBV7-2 and TRBJ1-1): GAGVSQSPSNKVTEKGKDVELRCDPISGHTALYWYRQSLGQGLEFLIYFQGNSAPDKSGLPSDRFSAERTGGSVSTLTIQRTQQEDSAVYLCASSLGPNGQSEAFFGQGTRLTVV.

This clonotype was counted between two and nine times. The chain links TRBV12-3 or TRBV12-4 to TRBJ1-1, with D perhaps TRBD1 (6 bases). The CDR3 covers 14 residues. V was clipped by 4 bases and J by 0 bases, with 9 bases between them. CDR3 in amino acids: CASSWGAMNTEAFF. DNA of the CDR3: TGTGCCAGCAGTTGGGGGGCCATGAACACTGAAGCTTTCTTT.

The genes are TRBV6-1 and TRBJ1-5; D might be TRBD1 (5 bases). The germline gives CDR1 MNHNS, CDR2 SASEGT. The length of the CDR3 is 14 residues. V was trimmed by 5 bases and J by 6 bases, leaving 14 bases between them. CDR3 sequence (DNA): TGTGCCAGCAGTCTCCGGGGGGAGGGTCAGCCCCAGCATTTT. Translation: CASSLRGEGQPQHF.

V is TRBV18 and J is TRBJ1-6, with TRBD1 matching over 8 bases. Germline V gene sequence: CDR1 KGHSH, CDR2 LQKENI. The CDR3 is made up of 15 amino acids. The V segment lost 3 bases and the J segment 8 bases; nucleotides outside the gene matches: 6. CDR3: CASSPEQGVYSPLHF. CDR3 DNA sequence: TGTGCCAGCTCACCTGAACAGGGGGTTTATTCACCCCTCCACTTT.

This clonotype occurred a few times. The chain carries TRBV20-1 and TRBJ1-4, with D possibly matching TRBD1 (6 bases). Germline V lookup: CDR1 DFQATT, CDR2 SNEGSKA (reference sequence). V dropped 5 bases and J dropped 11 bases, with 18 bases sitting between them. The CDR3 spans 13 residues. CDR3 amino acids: CSAPWTERGKLFF. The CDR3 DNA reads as TGCAGTGCTCCCTGGACAGAGAGAGGGAAACTGTTTTTT.